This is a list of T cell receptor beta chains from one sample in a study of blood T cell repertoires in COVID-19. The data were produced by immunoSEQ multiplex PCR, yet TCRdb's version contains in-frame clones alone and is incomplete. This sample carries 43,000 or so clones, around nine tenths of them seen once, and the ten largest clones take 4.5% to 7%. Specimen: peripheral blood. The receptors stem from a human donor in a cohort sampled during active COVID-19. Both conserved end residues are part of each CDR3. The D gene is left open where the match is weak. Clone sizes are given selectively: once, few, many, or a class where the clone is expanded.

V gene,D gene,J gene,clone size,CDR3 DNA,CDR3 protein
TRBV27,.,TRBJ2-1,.,TGTGCCAGCAGTCCCACCCCTGGGGGCTTCAATGAGCAGTTCTTC,CASSPTPGGFNEQFF
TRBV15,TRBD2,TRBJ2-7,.,TGTGCCACCAGCGGACTACAACTAGCGGGACACTACGAGCAGTACTTC,CATSGLQLAGHYEQYF
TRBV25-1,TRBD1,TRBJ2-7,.,TGTGCCAGCAGTGACCCGGGACAGAGCCCCTACGAGCAGTACTTC,CASSDPGQSPYEQYF
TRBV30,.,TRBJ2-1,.,TGTGCCTGGAGTGGTTTTGGAGTAGCAGGGGACCCCTACAATGAGCAGTTCTTC,CAWSGFGVAGDPYNEQFF
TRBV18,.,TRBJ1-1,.,TGTGCCAGCTCACCACGTCCGACGACAAACACTGAAGCTTTCTTT,CASSPRPTTNTEAFF
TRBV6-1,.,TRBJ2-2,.,TGTGCCAGCAGTGAAGCGATGGCTCAGGGGGAGCTGTTTTTT,CASSEAMAQGELFF
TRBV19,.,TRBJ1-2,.,TGTGCCAGTAGTATCCCCTTAACAGGCGGCTACACCTTC,CASSIPLTGGYTF
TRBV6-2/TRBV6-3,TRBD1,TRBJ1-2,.,TGTGCCAGCAGTTACTGGGGACAGAAAAACTATGGCTACACCTTC,CASSYWGQKNYGYTF
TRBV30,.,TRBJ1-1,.,TGTGCCTGGGGGTTTGGGGGGGAGAGCACTGAAGCTTTCTTT,CAWGFGGESTEAFF
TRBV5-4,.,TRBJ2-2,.,TGTGCCAGCAGCTATGAGGGGCGGGGCACCGGGGAGCTGTTTTTT,CASSYEGRGTGELFF
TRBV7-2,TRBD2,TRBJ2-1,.,TGTGCCAGCAGCCAACCTAAGGCGGGGGGCCCCGCAACCCACAATGAGCAGTTCTTC,CASSQPKAGGPATHNEQFF
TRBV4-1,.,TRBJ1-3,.,TGCGCCAGCAGCCAATATCGGGAGGGCATCGGAAACACCATATATTTT,CASSQYREGIGNTIYF
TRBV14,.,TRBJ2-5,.,TGTGCCAGCAGCCAAGGAAGAGAACAAGAGACCCAGTACTTC,CASSQGREQETQYF
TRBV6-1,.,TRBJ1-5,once,TGTGCCAGCAGTGAAGCGAGGGCAGTGAGCAATCAGCCCCAGCATTTT,CASSEARAVSNQPQHF
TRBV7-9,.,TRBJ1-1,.,TGTGCCAGCAAAGGGACAACGAACACTGAAGCTTTCTTT,CASKGTTNTEAFF
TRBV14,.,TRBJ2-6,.,TGTGCCAGCAGCGTCCACTCTGGGGCCAACGTCCTGACTTTC,CASSVHSGANVLTF
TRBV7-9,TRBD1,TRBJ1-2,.,TGTGCCAGCAGCTCGACAGGGATCTATGGCTACACCTTC,CASSSTGIYGYTF
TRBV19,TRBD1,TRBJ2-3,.,TGTGCCAGTAGTATCGACAGGGCCCCCGTTTCACCAGATACGCAGTATTTT,CASSIDRAPVSPDTQYF
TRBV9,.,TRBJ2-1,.,TGTGCCAGCAGCCCAAGAGCGGAGGGCCACAATGAGCAGTTCTTC,CASSPRAEGHNEQFF
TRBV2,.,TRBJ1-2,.,TGTGCCACCCTTGGGCAGGCTGGTTATGGCTACACCTTC,CATLGQAGYGYTF
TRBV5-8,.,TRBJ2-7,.,TGTGCCAGCAGCAGAGGGTACACGGCCTACGAGCAGTACTTC,CASSRGYTAYEQYF
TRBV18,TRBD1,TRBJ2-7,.,TGTGCCAGCTCACCAGGGACAGGGTCCTACGAGCAGTACTTC,CASSPGTGSYEQYF
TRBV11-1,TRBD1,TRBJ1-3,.,TGTGCCAGCAGCAGGGACAGTCCGGCCGCCGGAAACACCATATATTTT,CASSRDSPAAGNTIYF
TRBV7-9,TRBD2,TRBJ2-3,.,TGTGCCAGCAGCCCCCTGGCGGGAGGGGGCGCAGATACGCAGTATTTT,CASSPLAGGGADTQYF
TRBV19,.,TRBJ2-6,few,TGTGCCAGTAGTATGGGGGCGCCGGGGGCCAACGTCCTGACTTTC,CASSMGAPGANVLTF
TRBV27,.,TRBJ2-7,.,TGTGCCAGCAGTTTATCCCCGGGTCTGCGCGAGCAGTACTTC,CASSLSPGLREQYF
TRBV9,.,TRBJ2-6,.,TGTGCCAGCAGCGGGGGGAGGGGGGCCTCTGGGGCCAACGTCCTGACTTTC,CASSGGRGASGANVLTF